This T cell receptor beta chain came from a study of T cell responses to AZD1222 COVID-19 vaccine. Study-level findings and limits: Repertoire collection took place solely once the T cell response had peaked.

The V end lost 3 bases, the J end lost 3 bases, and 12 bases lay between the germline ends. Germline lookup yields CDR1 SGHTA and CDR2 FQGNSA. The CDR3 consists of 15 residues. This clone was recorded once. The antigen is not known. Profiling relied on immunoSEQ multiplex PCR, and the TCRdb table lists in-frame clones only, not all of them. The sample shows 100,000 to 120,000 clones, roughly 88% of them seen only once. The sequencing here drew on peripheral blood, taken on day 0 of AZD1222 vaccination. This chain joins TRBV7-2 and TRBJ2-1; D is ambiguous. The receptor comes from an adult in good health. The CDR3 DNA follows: TGTGCCAGCAGCTTTCCAGGTAGGAACTACAATGAGCAGTTCTTC. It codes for CASSFPGRNYNEQFF.